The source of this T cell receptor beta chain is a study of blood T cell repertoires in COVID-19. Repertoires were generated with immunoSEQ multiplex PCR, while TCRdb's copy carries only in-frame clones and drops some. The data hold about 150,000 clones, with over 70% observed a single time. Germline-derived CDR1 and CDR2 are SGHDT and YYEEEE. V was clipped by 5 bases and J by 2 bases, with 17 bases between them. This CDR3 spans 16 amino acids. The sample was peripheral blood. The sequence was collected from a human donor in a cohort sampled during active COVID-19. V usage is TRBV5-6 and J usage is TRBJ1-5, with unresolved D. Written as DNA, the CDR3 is TGTGCCAGCAGTTCAGGAACGGGAGTTGGCAATCAGCCCCAGCATTTT. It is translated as CASSSGTGVGNQPQHF.